This passage covers 11 T cell receptor beta chains from one sample sequenced in a study of cytomegalovirus exposure and HLA in healthy donors. TCRdb's table, derived via immunoSEQ multiplex PCR, lists solely in-frame clones and lacks some. The table includes 120,000 to 150,000 clones, almost 85% detected once. Sequencing used PBMCs. The receptors here all came from a woman in her thirties in good health and CMV-seronegative.

The genes are TRBV18 and TRBJ2-2; tentatively, D is TRBD2 (5 bases). V was trimmed by 2 bases and J by 7 bases, leaving 8 bases between them. Germline-derived CDR1 and CDR2 are KGHSH and LQKENI. There are 13 residues in the CDR3. This CDR3 is CASSPMGSGELFF. In DNA form, the CDR3 reads TGTGCCAGCTCACCAATGGGGAGCGGGGAGCTGTTTTTT.

The rearrangement links TRBV6-1 to TRBJ1-1; D perhaps matches TRBD1 (5 bases). The CDR3 is 13 amino acids. The germline gives CDR1 MNHNS, CDR2 SASEGT. With 7 bases removed from V and 5 bases from J, the gap between germline ends came to 14 bases. This chain's CDR3 is CASTGQGGTEAFF. CDR3 nucleotide sequence: TGTGCCAGCACGGGCCAGGGAGGAACTGAAGCTTTCTTT.

The chain employs TRBV27 and TRBJ1-1; weak D call: TRBD1 (5 bases). CDR1 is MNHEY and CDR2 is SMNVEV in the germline V gene (reference sequence). Trimming shortened V by 6 bases and J by 0 bases, and 11 bases separated the two germline ends. The CDR3 length is 14 residues. For the CDR3, the DNA is TGTGCCAGCAGCCGGGGGTTTATGAACACTGAAGCTTTCTTT. Its protein is CASSRGFMNTEAFF.

The chain uses TRBV7-2 and TRBJ2-1, with D tentatively TRBD2 (5 bases). There are 15 residues in the CDR3. V shed 2 bases and J shed 6 bases, with 14 bases lying between them. Looked up from germline, CDR1 is SGHTA and CDR2 is FQGNSA. CDR3 in amino acids: CASSLSVRDGNEQFF. The CDR3 DNA follows: TGTGCCAGCAGCTTATCCGTCCGGGATGGCAATGAGCAGTTCTTC.

This chain uses TRBV9 with TRBJ2-1; D is possibly TRBD2 (5 bases). The CDR3 loop spans 13 amino acids. CDR1 is SGDLS, CDR2 YYNGEE, per germline. Trimming took off 4 bases at V and 4 bases at J, with 9 bases between the two ends. The CDR3 DNA reads TGTGCCAGCAGCTCCGGGAATTACAATGAGCAGTTCTTC. As protein: CASSSGNYNEQFF.

The gene calls are TRBV27 and TRBJ2-1; no clear D. In germline, CDR1 is MNHEY, CDR2 SMNVEV (reference sequence). CDR3 length: 13 residues. Trimming pared 3 bases from V and 6 bases from J, leaving 9 bases between. CDR3 sequence: CASSLRQFNEQFF. The CDR3 DNA follows: TGTGCCAGCAGTTTGAGGCAATTCAATGAGCAGTTCTTC.

V gene TRBV11-1 combines with J gene TRBJ1-1, with 7 bases identical to TRBD1. V shed 1 base and J 4 bases; nucleotides not matched to a gene: 3. Germline V CDR1 and CDR2: SGHAT, FQDESV (reference sequence). The CDR3 has 14 amino acids. Here the CDR3 DNA reads TGTGCCAGCAGCTTAGTAGGGGGCATCACTGAAGCTTTCTTT. Translating it yields CASSLVGGITEAFF.

This rearrangement joins TRBV7-9 to TRBJ1-5; D is possibly TRBD1 (6 bases). The CDR3 runs to 14 residues. CDR1 SEHNR and CDR2 FQNEAQ come from the germline V gene (reference sequence). Trimming stripped 5 bases from V and 7 bases from J, with 15 bases between. In DNA, the CDR3 is TGTGCCAGCAGCGTCACAGGGATCAACCAGCCCCAGCATTTT. As protein: CASSVTGINQPQHF.

The rearrangement joins TRBV4-1 to TRBJ2-1; 7 bases line up with TRBD2. CDR1 and CDR2 (germline): MGHRA, YSYEKL. The CDR3 totals 14 residues. Unmatched junction bases numbered 4, after V lost 4 bases and J lost 4 bases. The chain's CDR3 is CASSRGGVYNEQFF. CDR3 nucleotides: TGCGCCAGCAGCCGTGGGGGGGTGTACAATGAGCAGTTCTTC.

The chain links TRBV10-2 to TRBJ2-5, with 9 bases identical to TRBD2. CDR3 size: 13 residues. The V and J ends lost 10 bases and 5 bases, in that order; junction bases with no gene match: 8. Germline assignment: CDR1 WSHSY and CDR2 SAAADI. The CDR3 bases are TGCGCCACCGTTAGCGGGGGAGCGGAGACCCAGTACTTC. This encodes CATVSGGAETQYF.

The V call is TRBV6-1, the J call TRBJ2-7, with TRBD1 as a possible D gene (6 bases). V lost 6 bases to trimming and J lost 3 bases, with 12 bases between them. Per germline, CDR1 MNHNS and CDR2 SASEGT. The CDR3 has 13 residues. CDR3 nucleotide sequence: TGTGCCAGCAGCCCTGGACAGCTCTACGAGCAGTACTTC. Its translation is CASSPGQLYEQYF.